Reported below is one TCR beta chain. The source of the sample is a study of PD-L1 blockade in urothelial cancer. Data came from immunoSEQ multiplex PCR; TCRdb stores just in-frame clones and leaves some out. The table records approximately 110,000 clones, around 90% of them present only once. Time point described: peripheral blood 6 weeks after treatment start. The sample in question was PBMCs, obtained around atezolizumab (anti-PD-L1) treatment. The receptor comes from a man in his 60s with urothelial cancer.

CDR3 protein: CASSGTGGNYGYTF. CDR3 bases: TGTGCCAGCAGTGGGACAGGCGGGAACTATGGCTACACCTTC. The chain combines TRBV5-6 with TRBJ1-2; TRBD1 aligns across 8 bases. CDR1 is SGHDT and CDR2 is YYEEEE in the germline V gene. The CDR3 spans 14 residues. J lost 2 bases, V lost 5 bases, and 5 bases had no gene match.